The following is a T cell receptor (beta chain) sequence with its context. Deletions cut 0 bases from V and 7 bases from J, with 6 bases between. Germline assignment: CDR1 GTSNPN and CDR2 SVGIG (reference sequence). The CDR3 covers 12 residues. This specimen comes from a study of CD4 and CD8 cells across lung adenocarcinoma regions. TCRdb re-derived calls from the PCR reads in MiXCR, one entry per CDR3 protein. Among 6,500 to 8,500 distinct CDR3 sequences listed, 55% to 60% were seen once. The patients had localized lung adenocarcinoma, a non-small cell subtype. This sequence originates from a female donor with lung adenocarcinoma. The CD4 and CD8 labels of this study may be unreliable. The sequencing input was CD4+ T cells from the center of a lung tumor. The chain recombines TRBV30 with TRBJ2-2; D gene uncertain. The DNA of the CDR3 is TGTGCCTGGAGTGTACTAATCGGGGAGCTGTTTTTT. It is translated as CAWSVLIGELFF.